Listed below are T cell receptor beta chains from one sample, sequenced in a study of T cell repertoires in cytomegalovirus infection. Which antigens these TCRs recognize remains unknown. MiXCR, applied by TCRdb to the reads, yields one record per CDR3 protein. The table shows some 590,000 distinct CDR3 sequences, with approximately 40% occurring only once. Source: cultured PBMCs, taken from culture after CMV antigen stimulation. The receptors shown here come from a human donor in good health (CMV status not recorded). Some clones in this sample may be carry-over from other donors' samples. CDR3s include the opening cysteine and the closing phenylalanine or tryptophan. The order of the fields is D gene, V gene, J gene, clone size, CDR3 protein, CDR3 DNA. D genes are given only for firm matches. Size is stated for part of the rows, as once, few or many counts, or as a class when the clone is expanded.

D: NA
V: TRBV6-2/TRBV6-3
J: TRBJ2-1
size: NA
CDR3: CASSYGNPEQFF
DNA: TGTGCCAGCAGTTACGGGAACCCGGAGCAGTTCTTC

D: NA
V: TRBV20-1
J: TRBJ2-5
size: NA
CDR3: CSALTARGQTQYF
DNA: TGCAGTGCCCTTACCGCCCGGGGTCAGACCCAGTACTTC

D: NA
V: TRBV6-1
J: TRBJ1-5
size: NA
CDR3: CASSEGARQPQHF
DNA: TGTGCCAGCAGTGAGGGTGCACGCCAGCCCCAGCATTTT

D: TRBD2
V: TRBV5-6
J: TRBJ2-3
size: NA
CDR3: CASSPTRGGGVADTQYF
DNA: TGTGCCAGCAGCCCCACGCGGGGGGGCGGTGTCGCAGATACGCAGTATTTT

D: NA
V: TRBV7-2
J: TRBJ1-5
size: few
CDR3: CASSLRVSDGSNQPQHF
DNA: TGTGCCAGCAGCTTAAGAGTCTCCGACGGGAGCAATCAGCCCCAGCATTTT

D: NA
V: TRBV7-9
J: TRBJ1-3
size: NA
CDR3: CASSWDLSSSGNTIYF
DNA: TGTGCCAGCAGTTGGGACTTATCGAGCTCTGGAAACACCATATATTTT

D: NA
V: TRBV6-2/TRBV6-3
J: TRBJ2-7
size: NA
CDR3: CASSHRDMTYEQYF
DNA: TGTGCCAGCAGCCATCGGGACATGACCTACGAGCAGTACTTC

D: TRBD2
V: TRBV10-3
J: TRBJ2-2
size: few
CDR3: CAISESGRETPGELFF
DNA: TGTGCCATCAGTGAAAGCGGGAGGGAAACGCCCGGGGAGCTGTTTTTT

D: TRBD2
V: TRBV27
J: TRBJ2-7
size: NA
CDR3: CAARAGAAVGEQYF
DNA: TGTGCCGCTCGAGCGGGAGCAGCAGTAGGCGAGCAGTACTTC

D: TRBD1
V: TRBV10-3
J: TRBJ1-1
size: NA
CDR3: CATAPEQGEGTEAFF
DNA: TGTGCCACCGCTCCTGAACAGGGGGAGGGAACTGAAGCTTTCTTT

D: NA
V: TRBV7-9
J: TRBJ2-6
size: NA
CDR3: CASSYPGRRANVLTF
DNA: TGTGCCAGCAGCTATCCAGGGCGGAGGGCCAACGTCCTGACTTTC

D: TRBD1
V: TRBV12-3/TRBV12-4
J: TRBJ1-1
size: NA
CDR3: CASGTGTNTEAFF
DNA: TGTGCCAGCGGGACAGGGACTAACACTGAAGCTTTCTTT

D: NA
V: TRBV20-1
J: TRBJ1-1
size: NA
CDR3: CSAWRDTEAFF
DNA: TGCAGTGCTTGGAGGGACACTGAAGCTTTCTTT

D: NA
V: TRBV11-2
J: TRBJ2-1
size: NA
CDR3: CASRPPLGSEQFF
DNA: TGTGCCAGCAGACCCCCACTAGGAAGTGAGCAGTTCTTC

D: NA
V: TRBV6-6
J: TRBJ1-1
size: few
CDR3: CASSYLPPYLMNTEAFF
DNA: TGTGCCAGCAGTTACCTCCCTCCCTACCTAATGAACACTGAAGCTTTCTTT

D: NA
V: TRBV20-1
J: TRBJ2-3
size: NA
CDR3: CSAIRTGTDTQYF
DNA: TGCAGTGCTATAAGGACTGGCACAGATACGCAGTATTTT

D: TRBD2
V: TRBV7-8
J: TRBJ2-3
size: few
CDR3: CASSLAVAGALDTQYF
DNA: TGTGCCAGCAGCTTAGCGGTAGCGGGAGCGTTAGATACGCAGTATTTT